This T cell receptor (beta chain) was observed in a study of CD8 T cells in ankylosing spondylitis (dated by TCRdb to about 2017). At the level of the whole study: The study set out to find disease-linked TCR variants by profiling T cell receptor beta repertoires in ankylosing spondylitis patients and healthy donors. In total, the full study cohort was made up of 108 healthy donors and about two dozen ankylosing spondylitis patients. Peripheral blood was sampled, and synovial fluid was additionally collected from ankylosing spondylitis patients. Study-level results and caveats: The disease-linked clones showed a CD8+ phenotype and occurred at relatively low frequencies in peripheral blood. Significant enrichment of the disease-linked clones was reported in matched synovial fluid samples from ankylosing spondylitis patients. Some TCR beta motif variants had previously been reported in synovial fluid and blood of reactive arthritis patients, which suggested common disease-initiation mechanisms. Blood from ankylosing spondylitis patients appeared to be characterized by a TCR beta motif made up of about 8 highly homologous amino acid variants.

V has 10 bases trimmed and J has 10 bases trimmed; junction bases matching no gene number 19. CDR1 and CDR2 are read off the germline V gene (reference sequence) as SEHNR and FQNEAQ. Reading from cysteine to phenylalanine, the CDR3 counts 15 amino acids. Only CDR3 DNA is held: 45 bases, read in frame from base 1. A few counts support this clonotype. The clone's antigen remains unknown. Base qualities are not recorded, but no much larger clone differs from it by a single base. The listed sequencing device is Illumina HiSeq 2500. Quantitative 5'-RACE with molecular barcodes was the method used to prepare the TCR beta libraries. The published analysis was carried out like this. A new computational method, built on a probabilistic model of VDJ rearrangement, was used to identify disease-linked TCR variants. TCRdb cleaned the public reads at Q25 with fastp, built clones with MiXCR and kept in-frame beta chains. Merged by CDR3 protein, the rows form single entries marked with the most common genes and DNA. The V and J calls follow TCRdb's processing rather than the paper's. The sample profile shows 800,000 to 900,000 distinct CDR3 sequences; 10% to 15% of them were found once. The ten largest clones take up about 0.5% of the sample.

In this chain, TRBV7-9 is recombined with TRBJ2-1; 7 nucleotides in the junction match TRBD2. The sequenced sample was blood, either unsorted or a sorted T cell fraction (not recorded which). This receptor was identified in a male donor with ankylosing spondylitis. CDR3 loop: CAIGTAGSFVREQFF. The DNA is TGTGCCATCGGCACAGCGGGAAGCTTTGTGAGGGAGCAGTTCTTC.